This TCR beta chain was sequenced during a study of CXCR3-negative and CXCR3-positive naive CD8 T cells. The CDR3 sequence is 14 residues long. Germline-derived CDR1 and CDR2 are MNHEY and SMNVEV (reference sequence). Preparation of TRB cDNA libraries relied on 5' RACE carrying UMI labels. TCRdb re-called the 5' RACE reads and catalogs CDR3 proteins one per entry, DNA excluded. The clone table shows some 140,000 distinct CDR3 sequences, with the ten largest holding about 0.44%. In the case of this clonotype: What it recognizes is unknown.

Study-wide points: After cryopreservation, expression of CXCR3 was partially reduced, and most assays were run with fresh PBMCs. More hydrophobic TRB CDR3s were found in CXCR3-positive naive cells than in CXCR3-negative naive cells.

V is TRBV27 and J is TRBJ1-1; TCRdb's D gene call, TRBD1, goes unchecked for lack of DNA. The specimen was naive CXCR3+ CD8+ T cells from blood. Stated subset: CD45RO-CCR7+CD27+CD95- naive CD8+ T cells expressing CXCR3 (TNR3+). The receptor comes from a human donor in good health. Some clones in this sample may be carry-over from other donors' samples. The CDR3 region is CASSLLGANTEAFF.